Below, one T cell receptor (beta chain) is given with its context. This entry is derived from a study of long-term antiretroviral therapy in people with HIV. The run of the v3.0 immunoSEQ assay was at survey level. Assay: immunoSEQ multiplex PCR; the TCRdb copy retains only in-frame clones and omits some. The repertoire holds some 2,500 clones, with around 74% as singletons. V lost 3 bases, J lost 5 bases, and 8 bases lay in between. The germline V gene has CDR1 MRHNA and CDR2 SNTAGT. The CDR3 spans 13 residues. This receptor was obtained from a woman aged 40 to 50 with HIV. The chain is built from TRBV6-4 and TRBJ2-1; D is undetermined. The specimen was unsorted PBMCs, collected 0.4 years before starting antiretroviral therapy. CDR3 loop: CASSEDIDNEQFF. The CDR3 DNA reads as TGTGCCAGCAGTGAAGACATTGACAATGAGCAGTTCTTC.